The 6 T cell receptor beta chains presented below share a single source sample, sequenced in a study of blood T cell repertoires in COVID-19. Here immunoSEQ multiplex PCR was the method, and the copy in TCRdb shows in-frame clones only, minus some. The data contain 110,000 or so clones, more than 80% of them singletons. Sequenced material: peripheral blood. The receptors originated from a human donor in a cohort sampled during active COVID-19.

The chain is built from TRBV29-1 and TRBJ2-6; D is perhaps TRBD1 (5 bases). Trimming cost V 3 bases and J 3 bases, with 9 bases left between them. CDR1 and CDR2 from the germline V gene are SQVTM and ANQGSEA. CDR3 length: 14 amino acids. This chain's CDR3 is CSVDGANGANVLTF. The CDR3 DNA is TGCAGCGTTGATGGGGCTAATGGGGCCAACGTCCTGACTTTC.

The chain couples TRBV2 to TRBJ1-1; D is ambiguous. V shed 0 bases and J shed 1 base, with 9 bases lying between them. This CDR3 has 15 amino acids. Germline lookup yields CDR1 SNHLY and CDR2 FYNNEI. CDR3 coding DNA: TGTGCCAGCAGTGAAGCGCTTCAAGCGAACACTGAAGCTTTCTTT. It is translated as CASSEALQANTEAFF.

This chain connects TRBV7-9 to TRBJ2-3; 9 bases are a match to TRBD1. In germline, CDR1 is SEHNR, CDR2 FQNEAQ (reference sequence). V gave up 5 bases and J gave up 7 bases; unmatched junction bases: 13. CDR3 size: 16 residues. The CDR3 nucleotides read TGTGCCAGCAGCATTAGTGGGACAGGGTTTAAGTATACGCAGTATTTT. Amino acids: CASSISGTGFKYTQYF. Filled out from reference TRBV7-9 and TRBJ2-3, the complete variable domain reads DTGVSQNPRHKITKRGQNVTFRCDPISEHNRLYWYRQTLGQGPEFLTYFQNEAQLEKSRLLSDRFSAERPKGSFSTLEIQRTEQGDSAMYLCASSISGTGFKYTQYFGPGTRLTVL.

The genes are TRBV27 and TRBJ2-7, with a tentative D call TRBD1 (6 bases). Between the trimmed V and J ends, which lost 6 bases and 4 bases, there was a span of 10 bases. This CDR3 has 12 amino acids. Germline CDR1 is MNHEY and CDR2 is SMNVEV (reference sequence). The CDR3, as DNA: TGTGCCAGCAGAACAGGGAAATACGAGCAGTACTTC. It specifies CASRTGKYEQYF.

CDR3 DNA: TGTGCCAGCAGCCAAGTTTCGTTTTTGGACAGGAGACGAGATACGCAGTATTTT. Residues: CASSQVSFLDRRRDTQYF. The V and J genes are TRBV14 and TRBJ2-3, with 7 bases matching TRBD1. The CDR3 runs 18 residues. CDR1 and CDR2 (germline): SGHDN, FVKESK. After removal of 1 base from V and 5 bases from J, the junction contained 15 bases not matched to a gene.

This clone was picked up a small number of times. V usage is TRBV9 and J usage is TRBJ1-3; perhaps TRBD1 as D (6 bases). Germline V gene data show CDR1 as SGDLS and CDR2 as YYNGEE. With 4 bases removed from V and 0 bases from J, the gap between germline ends came to 14 bases. This CDR3 is 16 amino acids long. CDR3 in amino acids: CASSTAQGLSGNTIYF. The CDR3 DNA reads TGTGCCAGCAGCACAGCCCAGGGGCTCTCTGGAAACACCATATATTTT.